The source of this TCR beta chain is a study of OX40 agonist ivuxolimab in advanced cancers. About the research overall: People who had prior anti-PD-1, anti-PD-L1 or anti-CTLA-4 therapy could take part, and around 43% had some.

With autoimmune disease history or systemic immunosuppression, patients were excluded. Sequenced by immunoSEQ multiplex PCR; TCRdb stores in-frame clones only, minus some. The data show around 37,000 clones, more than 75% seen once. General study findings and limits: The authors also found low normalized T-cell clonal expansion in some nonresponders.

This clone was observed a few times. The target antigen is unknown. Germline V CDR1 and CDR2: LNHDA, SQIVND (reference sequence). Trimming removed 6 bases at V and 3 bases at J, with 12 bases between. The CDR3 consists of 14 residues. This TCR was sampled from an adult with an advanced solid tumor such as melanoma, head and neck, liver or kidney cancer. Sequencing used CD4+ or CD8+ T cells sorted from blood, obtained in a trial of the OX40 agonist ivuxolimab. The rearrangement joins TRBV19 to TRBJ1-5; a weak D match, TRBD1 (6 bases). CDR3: CASSVWGPNQPQHF. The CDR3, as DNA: TGTGCCAGTAGCGTCTGGGGGCCCAATCAGCCCCAGCATTTT.